This TCR beta chain was captured in a study of cytomegalovirus exposure and HLA in healthy donors. Germline assignment: CDR1 LNHDA and CDR2 SQIVND (reference sequence). V was shortened by 7 bases and J by 0 bases, with 21 bases between the two germline ends. The length of the CDR3 is 17 residues. 60 Vbeta and 13 Jbeta primers were used in PCR. Data came from immunoSEQ multiplex PCR; TCRdb stores just in-frame clones and leaves some out. The sample records approximately 150,000 clones, roughly four fifths being singletons. Sequencing was done on a sample of PBMCs. The sequence was obtained from a woman aged 35 to 49 in good health and CMV-seronegative. V gene TRBV19 combines with J gene TRBJ1-2; possible D gene TRBD1, 6 bases. The CDR3 bases are TGTGCCAGTACCTCACTGGGGGCAGGGCCATCTAACTATGGCTACACCTTC. It translates to CASTSLGAGPSNYGYTF.